Listed here is a single T cell receptor (beta chain). No antigen is known for it. The data were taken from a study of beta chain features in type 1 diabetes. Study as a whole: Summed over all samples, the examined sorted cells came to 85 million to 140 million. Study observations and caveats: Across patients, naive, central memory and Treg TCRB repertoires exhibited apparently greater similarity than was observed across healthy donors. PCR might favor shorter templates, equally in patients and controls.

Sampling consisted of one heparinised blood draw per donor, averaging about 110 mL. Expressed TCRB transcripts were sequenced after all isolated RNA was converted to cDNA. Only in-frame clones appear in the TCRdb table, and some are missing; sequencing was by immunoSEQ multiplex PCR. Of 500,000 to 700,000 clones detected, roughly 15% appear once; the ten largest clones hold about 0.086%. Germline assignment: CDR1 SNHLY and CDR2 FYNNEI. The CDR3 runs 12 residues. V lost 2 bases and J lost 7, with 8 bases in between. The TCR was taken from a man aged 18 to 29 in good health. The chain couples TRBV2 to TRBJ1-2; no definite D call. Sequencing was performed on naive CD4+ T cells from blood. CDR3 region: CASSEKGPGYTF. The CDR3 nucleotides read TGTGCCAGCAGTGAAAAAGGACCTGGCTACACCTTC.